The following is a TCR beta chain sequence with its context. The sample is drawn from a study of blood T cell repertoires in COVID-19. Study-level background: Material from acute and convalescent COVID-19 was sourced from the United States, Italy and Spain.

V lost 3 bases and J 0 bases, leaving 6 bases between the germline ends. The CDR3 loop spans 14 amino acids. The germline CDR1 and CDR2 sequences are MNHEY and SMNVEV (reference sequence). In the study's own analysis: Amplification of reference gene primers provided the estimated nucleated cell counts. Sequencing used immunoSEQ multiplex PCR; TCRdb keeps in-frame clones, though not all of them. V and J calls plus clone size are reproduced from that table; the DNA served to infer D and trimming. This table holds about 190,000 clones, around 73% found once. Sequencing was carried out using PBMCs or T cells enriched from blood (not recorded which). This sequence originates from a woman between 50 and 59 years old who had recovered from COVID-19. The chain joins TRBV27 to TRBJ1-5; no firm D call. The CDR3 region has the DNA TGTGCCAGCAGTTTGGCTTATAGCAATCAGCCCCAGCATTTT. Its protein is CASSLAYSNQPQHF.